This paragraph reports one TCR beta chain. Its antigen is not identified. This sample was included in a study of shared clonotypes between healthy human individuals. Study findings and constraints: Larger richness was generally estimated for naive than memory subsets. The authors expected sequencing depth to affect clonotype sharing among donors.

Only in-frame clones appear in the TCRdb table, and some are missing; sequencing was by immunoSEQ multiplex PCR. The sample holds about 2.4 million clones, around nine tenths seen once. The V end was cut by 5 bases, the J end by 2 bases, with 9 bases between. Per germline, CDR1 MNHEY and CDR2 SMNVEV (reference sequence). The CDR3 length is 13 residues. The chain recombines TRBV27 with TRBJ1-1; D is uncertain. The sequenced sample was naive CD4+ T cells sorted from blood. Subset meaning: CD45RA+ positively selected. The sequence derives from a young man in good health. CDR3 protein: CASSPTTNTEAFF. The CDR3, as DNA: TGTGCCAGCAGTCCCACAACAAACACTGAAGCTTTCTTT.